The next 29 T cell receptor beta chains were all read from a single sample in a study of persistence of HIV-infected CD4 T cells. The immunoSEQ assay was version 4, run in survey mode. Assay: immunoSEQ multiplex PCR; the TCRdb copy retains only in-frame clones and omits some. The table has tens of thousands of clones, approximately 79% seen once. The stimulus was an HIV-1 Gag 15-mer peptide pool, about 1.1 ug/peptide/mL. Sorting selected CD4+ T cells upregulating both CD40 ligand and CD69. No antigen has been identified for these receptors. This material consisted of CD4+ T cells sorted from PBMCs after approximately 19-hour stimulation, taken from a patient who received antiretroviral therapy. The receptor source for this set is an adult man with HIV who was CMV-seropositive.

The genes are TRBV19 and TRBJ2-1; TRBD1 aligns across 8 bases. This CDR3 spans 16 amino acids. V shed 5 bases and J 0 bases; nucleotides not matched to a gene: 6. Germline V gene data show CDR1 as LNHDA and CDR2 as SQIVND (reference sequence). Written as DNA, the CDR3 is TGTGCCAGTAGTGAGGCGCAGGGGGCCTCCTACAATGAGCAGTTCTTC. Its protein product is CASSEAQGASYNEQFF.

This clone was recorded a few times. V usage is TRBV28 and J usage is TRBJ1-2, with D perhaps TRBD1 (5 bases). V dropped 6 bases and J dropped 4 bases, with 15 bases sitting between them. CDR3 length equals 14 residues. Germline V CDR1 and CDR2: MDHEN, SYDVKM. Written as DNA, the CDR3 is TGTGCCAGCAGGGAACGGGGACGGAGCTATGGCTACACCTTC. Protein product: CASRERGRSYGYTF.

The chain recombines TRBV5-5 with TRBJ1-2; no clear D. The CDR3 sequence is 14 residues long. Germline V lookup: CDR1 SGHKS, CDR2 YYEKEE (reference sequence). V lost 4 bases, J lost 5 bases, and 15 bases lay in between. CDR3 loop: CASSRGGQVYGYTF. CDR3 bases: TGTGCCAGCAGCCGGGGAGGGCAGGTTTATGGCTACACCTTC.

A single count supports this clone. This chain links TRBV7-2 with TRBJ2-3, with D possibly being TRBD1 or TRBD2 (5 bases each). V was shortened by 7 bases and J by 0 bases, with 23 bases between the two germline ends. CDR1 is SGHTA and CDR2 is FQGNSA in the germline V gene. The CDR3 is 18 amino acids. The CDR3 spells CASTPVGVVLFSTDTQYF. CDR3 bases: TGTGCCAGCACCCCGGTGGGGGTGGTGCTGTTTAGCACAGATACGCAGTATTTT.

By proportion, this clone is medium-sized. V and J are TRBV5-1 and TRBJ2-2; D is unclear. Trimming shortened V by 6 bases and J by 0 bases, and 15 bases separated the two germline ends. The germline V gene encodes CDR1 SGHRS and CDR2 YFSETQ. The CDR3 is 16 residues long. CDR3 bases: TGCGCCAGCACTAATCCGGCAGGCGCGAACACCGGGGAGCTGTTTTTT. Its protein product is CASTNPAGANTGELFF.

The V and J genes are TRBV2 and TRBJ2-7; TRBD2 aligns across 11 bases. Germline loops: CDR1 SNHLY, CDR2 FYNNEI. The CDR3 totals 14 residues. Germline trimming cut 6 bases from V and 4 bases from J; bases unmatched to any gene: 5. Here the CDR3 reads CASRTSGGPYEQYF. Written as DNA, the CDR3 is TGTGCCAGCAGAACTAGCGGGGGCCCATACGAGCAGTACTTC.

This chain connects TRBV7-9 to TRBJ1-2; 7 nucleotides line up with TRBD1. The CDR3 loop spans 13 amino acids. Germline CDR1 is SEHNR and CDR2 is FQNEAQ (reference sequence). V was pared by 6 bases and J by 5 bases, with 6 bases of the junction left unmatched. The CDR3 loop is CASSRDSKYGYTF. In DNA, the CDR3 is TGTGCCAGCAGTCGGGACAGCAAGTATGGCTACACCTTC.

In its sample, this clone was seen once. The CDR3 sequence is CASSLSRGGTNYGYTF. CDR3 DNA: TGTGCCAGCAGTTTATCTCGGGGGGGGACTAACTATGGCTACACCTTC. The chain couples TRBV27 to TRBJ1-2; a weak D match, TRBD1 (5 bases). The germline V gene encodes CDR1 MNHEY and CDR2 SMNVEV (reference sequence). Trimming stripped 0 bases from V and 0 bases from J, with 11 bases between. The CDR3 totals 16 residues.

This chain's CDR3 is CASSPSRDRKYEQYF. The CDR3 DNA reads as TGTGCCAGCTCACCGAGCCGGGACAGGAAATACGAGCAGTACTTC. The V gene is TRBV18, the J gene TRBJ2-7; 8 nucleotides match TRBD1. Germline CDR1 KGHSH, CDR2 LQKENI. The CDR3 contains 15 residues. The V segment lost 3 bases and the J segment 4 bases; nucleotides outside the gene matches: 8.

This chain connects TRBV5-5 to TRBJ2-3; no definite D call. Germline V gene lookup returns CDR1 SGHKS and CDR2 YYEKEE (reference sequence). This CDR3 contains 16 residues. The V and J ends lost 1 base and 2 bases respectively, with 14 bases between them. The CDR3 DNA is TGTGCCAGCAGCTTGTTTACGACTGGCCCCACAGATACGCAGTATTTT. It translates to CASSLFTTGPTDTQYF.

The CDR3 nucleotides read TGTGCCAGCAGCCAAGATTCAGGAAGGGTAGCGACCGGGGAGCTGTTTTTT. Amino acids: CASSQDSGRVATGELFF. The chain joins TRBV4-2 to TRBJ2-2; a possible D gene is TRBD2 (5 bases). This CDR3 has 17 amino acids. Germline V gives CDR1 LGHNA, CDR2 YNFKEQ. Trimming removed 0 bases at V and 5 bases at J, with 16 bases between.

The chain is built from TRBV2 and TRBJ2-7; tentatively, D is TRBD2 (6 bases). There are 13 residues in the CDR3. Deletions cut 5 bases from V and 9 bases from J, with 17 bases between. Germline V CDR1 and CDR2: SNHLY, FYNNEI. In DNA form, the CDR3 reads TGTGCCAGCAGTCGGGACTTGACTGCTGGGCAGTACTTC. Protein: CASSRDLTAGQYF.

This clone was observed a handful of times. V gene TRBV9 combines with J gene TRBJ1-2; the match to TRBD1 covers 9 bases. V shed 0 bases, J shed 8 bases, and the junction held 8 bases outside the gene matches. The CDR3 runs 15 residues. The germline CDR1 and CDR2 sequences are SGDLS and YYNGEE. The chain's CDR3 is CASSVGAVGQGGYTF. For the CDR3, the DNA is TGTGCCAGCAGCGTAGGAGCGGTGGGACAGGGAGGCTACACCTTC.

The chain joins TRBV10-1 to TRBJ1-2; TRBD1 matches 9 bases. This CDR3 is built from 16 residues. The ends lost 0 bases at V and 1 base at J; junction bases unmatched: 3. Per germline, CDR1 WNHNN and CDR2 SYGVQD (reference sequence). The DNA of the CDR3 is TGCGCCAGCAGTGAGTCCAGACAGGGGGGTAACTATGGCTACACCTTC. This encodes CASSESRQGGNYGYTF.

The chain recombines TRBV6-1 with TRBJ2-3; 8 bases line up with TRBD2. The V gene end was trimmed by 4 bases and the J gene end by 9 bases; junction bases not matched to a gene: 15. Per germline, CDR1 MNHNS and CDR2 SASEGT. The CDR3 runs to 16 residues. CDR3 amino acids: CASSGGASGSKGTQYF. CDR3 coding DNA: TGTGCCAGCAGTGGCGGGGCTAGCGGGTCTAAGGGGACGCAGTATTTT.

The chain uses TRBV9 and TRBJ2-2; 12 nucleotides align to TRBD2. The germline CDR1 and CDR2 sequences are SGDLS and YYNGEE. This CDR3 contains 18 residues. After removal of 3 bases from V and 4 bases from J, the junction contained 10 bases not matched to a gene. CDR3 sequence (DNA): TGTGCCAGCAGCGCAGCTAGCGGGGGGGGGCGACGCACCGGGGAGCTGTTTTTT. It is translated as CASSAASGGGRRTGELFF.

The genes are TRBV5-8 and TRBJ1-1, with D unresolved. The V end lost 4 bases, the J end lost 3 bases, and 13 bases lay between the germline ends. The CDR3 length is 14 residues. The germline V gene encodes CDR1 SGHTS and CDR2 YDEGEE. The CDR3 DNA is TGTGCCAGCAGCATGGAGAAGTCCCACACTGAAGCTTTCTTT. It encodes CASSMEKSHTEAFF.

The rearrangement joins TRBV14 to TRBJ2-3; possible D gene TRBD1, 6 bases. CDR1 is SGHDN and CDR2 is FVKESK in the germline V gene. With 6 bases removed from V and 5 bases from J, the gap between germline ends came to 12 bases. The CDR3 contains 13 residues. The CDR3 region is CASRLDRRDTQYF. The CDR3 DNA follows: TGTGCCAGCAGGCTAGACAGGAGAGATACGCAGTATTTT.

This clone showed up just once. The V and J genes are TRBV18 and TRBJ1-3; TRBD1 is a possible D gene (6 bases). Germline V gene sequence: CDR1 KGHSH, CDR2 LQKENI. The V end was cut by 10 bases, the J end by 4 bases, with 20 bases between. The CDR3 length is 15 residues. CDR3 nucleotide sequence: TGTGCCACCAAACAGGGAATATCTACAGGAAACACCATATATTTT. This translates into CATKQGISTGNTIYF.

The chain has TRBV30 and TRBJ1-1; tentative D call: TRBD1 (5 bases). This CDR3 has 14 amino acids. CDR1 is GTSNPN, CDR2 SVGIG, per germline (reference sequence). Trimming shortened V by 3 bases and J by 2 bases, and 13 bases separated the two germline ends. CDR3 in DNA: TGTGCCTGGAGGCCAGGGCAGCCCAACACTGAAGCTTTCTTT. Its protein product is CAWRPGQPNTEAFF.

The chain employs TRBV5-1 and TRBJ2-3, with TRBD1 matching over 7 bases. Germline V gene data show CDR1 as SGHRS and CDR2 as YFSETQ. This CDR3 comprises 14 residues. Germline trimming cut 0 bases from V and 5 bases from J; bases unmatched to any gene: 3. CDR3 DNA: TGCGCCAGCAGCTTGGTAGGGGGCGGAGATACGCAGTATTTT. It yields the protein CASSLVGGGDTQYF.

Written as DNA, the CDR3 is TGCGCCAGCAGCTCGGAAGGACAGCCGAGCACAGATACGCAGTATTTT. Its translation is CASSSEGQPSTDTQYF. The chain combines TRBV5-1 with TRBJ2-3, with D possibly TRBD1 on 6 matching bases. Germline V CDR1 and CDR2: SGHRS, YFSETQ. With 3 bases removed from V and 0 bases from J, the gap between germline ends came to 14 bases. This CDR3 comprises 16 residues. Supplemented by reference TRBV5-1 and TRBJ2-3, the full variable domain reads KAGVTQTPRYLIKTRGQQVTLSCSPISGHRSVSWYQQTPGQGLQFLFEYFSETQRNKGNFPGRFSGRQFSNSRSEMNVSTLELGDSALYLCASSSEGQPSTDTQYFGPGTRLTVL.

The chain combines TRBV6-2 or TRBV6-3 with TRBJ2-1; weak D call: TRBD2 (7 bases). The CDR3 has 15 amino acids. Germline V CDR1 and CDR2: MNHEY, SVGEGT. V was clipped by 0 bases and J by 6 bases, with 12 bases between them. CDR3: CASSYSGGRRNEQFF. The CDR3 nucleotides are TGTGCCAGCAGTTACTCCGGGGGGCGCCGCAATGAGCAGTTCTTC.

The chain uses TRBV10-1 and TRBJ2-4; 7 nucleotides agree with TRBD1. The germline CDR1 and CDR2 sequences are WNHNN and SYGVQD (reference sequence). The CDR3 totals 14 residues. The trim removed 6 bases at V and 3 bases at J, leaving 5 bases unmatched. This CDR3 reads CASSAGGVKNIQYF. The CDR3, as DNA: TGCGCCAGCAGCGCAGGGGGTGTCAAAAACATTCAGTACTTC.

This chain joins TRBV6-4 and TRBJ1-3, with a weak D call TRBD1 (5 bases). Between the trimmed V and J ends, which lost 6 bases and 4 bases, there was a span of 10 bases. The germline gives CDR1 MRHNA, CDR2 SNTAGT. CDR3 length equals 13 residues. The CDR3 DNA follows: TGTGCCAGCAGCCCGGGACGCGGAAACACCATATATTTT. Translation: CASSPGRGNTIYF.

The chain joins TRBV18 to TRBJ1-1; TRBD1 is a possible D gene (5 bases). Germline V gene data show CDR1 as KGHSH and CDR2 as LQKENI. The CDR3 consists of 16 residues. Trimming took off 1 base at V and 0 bases at J, with 12 bases between the two ends. The CDR3 region has the DNA TGTGCCAGCTCACCACGTGAACAGGTGCTGAACACTGAAGCTTTCTTT. Its protein is CASSPREQVLNTEAFF.

The chain combines TRBV28 with TRBJ1-2; perhaps TRBD1 as D (6 bases). The CDR3 covers 13 residues. Germline V CDR1 and CDR2: MDHEN, SYDVKM. V lost 4 bases and J lost 8, with 14 bases in between. In DNA form, the CDR3 reads TGTGCCAGCAGTTCCCAGGGGAGTCGGGGCTACACCTTC. This gives the protein CASSSQGSRGYTF.

The rearrangement uses TRBV5-1 and TRBJ2-7; D is undetermined. The CDR3 loop spans 14 amino acids. Germline CDR1 SGHRS, CDR2 YFSETQ. The V gene lost 2 bases and the J gene lost 5 bases, with 14 bases spanning the gap. The CDR3 region is CASSLSDPTDEQYF. The CDR3 DNA reads as TGCGCCAGCAGCTTATCGGACCCAACGGACGAGCAGTACTTC.

Comments on this clone: The same CDR3 arises from other DNA sequences in this sample as well. The J gene is TRBJ2-7, the V gene TRBV20-1; D is uncertain. CDR3 size: 11 residues. Germline CDR1 is DFQATT and CDR2 is SNEGSKA (reference sequence). With 0 bases removed from V and 4 bases from J, the gap between germline ends came to 4 bases. The CDR3 nucleotides are TGCAGTGCTAGAGATAGTTACGAGCAGTACTTC. Its protein product is CSARDSYEQYF.